The sequence of this T cell receptor (beta chain) was determined in a study of CD8 T cells in ankylosing spondylitis. Notes on the study in general: It appeared that ankylosing spondylitis blood was characterized by a TCR beta motif of 8 or 9 highly homologous variants. Disease-linked clones reportedly concentrated significantly in matched ankylosing spondylitis synovial fluid. Prior work had noted some motif variants in reactive arthritis blood and synovial fluid.

TCRdb recomputed calls from the 5' RACE reads with MiXCR, one row per CDR3 protein. The sample holds roughly 700,000 distinct CDR3 sequences; roughly 19% are singletons and the top ten take approximately 18%. A word on this clonotype: What it binds is not known.

The TCR originated in a male donor with ankylosing spondylitis. Sequencing input: blood, either unsorted or a sorted T cell fraction (not recorded which).

CDR3 loop: CASSPEPIAGEWETQYF. The CDR3 DNA reads as TGTGCCAGCAGCCCCGAACCTATAGCGGGAGAGTGGGAGACCCAGTACTTC. The rearrangement uses TRBV7-8 and TRBJ2-5; 9 bases are shared with TRBD2. CDR1 is SGHVS and CDR2 is FQNEAQ in the germline V gene. The CDR3 is 17 amino acids. The ends lost 5 bases at V and 5 bases at J; junction bases unmatched: 15.